This is a list of T cell receptor beta chains from one sample in a study of patients and donors after allogeneic stem cell transplantation. TCRdb independently ran MiXCR on the RT-PCR reads; one entry per CDR3 protein. The sample holds about 960,000 distinct CDR3 sequences, 15% to 20% seen once. Sequencing was carried out using blood, either unsorted or a sorted T cell fraction (not recorded which). These receptor sequences come from a human donor who was either an allogeneic HSCT recipient or a stem cell or donor lymphocyte infusion donor (not recorded which). It is not recorded whose cells these are; they may come from a transplant donor. Each CDR3 is given with its conserved first and last residue. Each record gives: J gene, V gene, D gene, clone size, CDR3 DNA, CDR3 protein. The D gene is left open where the match is weak. Rows may omit the clone size; those that give it use once, few, many or a size class.

TRBJ2-7	TRBV7-9	TRBD2	many	TGTGCCAGCAGCTCGGGACTAGACTACGAGCAGTACTTC	CASSSGLDYEQYF
TRBJ1-6	TRBV20-1	NA	NA	TGCAGTGCTCAGCCTCTTGGTAACAATTCACCCCTCCACTTT	CSAQPLGNNSPLHF
TRBJ1-5	TRBV2	TRBD1	NA	TGTGCCGGAGGACAGGGGGCAGGTCAGCCCCAGCATTTT	CAGGQGAGQPQHF
TRBJ1-6	TRBV5-6	TRBD1	NA	TGTGCCAGCAGCTCCTGGGACAGATATAATTCACCCCTCCACTTT	CASSSWDRYNSPLHF
TRBJ2-3	TRBV5-1	NA	few	TGCGCCAGCAGGCAAGGGGTGAACACAGATACGCAGTATTTT	CASRQGVNTDTQYF
TRBJ2-6	TRBV27	NA	NA	TGTGCCAGTTCCAGTAGTCTGGGGGTCAACGTCCTGACTTTC	CASSSSLGVNVLTF
TRBJ1-1	TRBV27	TRBD1	NA	TGTGCCAGCAGTCTTGGACAGGGTTGGAACACTGAAGCTTTCTTT	CASSLGQGWNTEAFF
TRBJ1-1	TRBV12-3/TRBV12-4	NA	few	TGTGCCAGCAGTCCCCTGGCTGGGAACACTGAAGCTTTCTTT	CASSPLAGNTEAFF
TRBJ2-7	TRBV4-2	NA	few	TGTGCCAGCAGCCAAGATACGGGGGAGCACTACGAGCAGTACTTC	CASSQDTGEHYEQYF
TRBJ1-3	TRBV7-3	NA	NA	TGTGCCAGCAGCGCCTCGGGAGGTGGGGGAAACACCATATATTTT	CASSASGGGGNTIYF
TRBJ2-7	TRBV3-1	NA	few	TGTGCCAGCAGCCAAGATAGCGGTAAATCCTTTGAGCAGTACTTC	CASSQDSGKSFEQYF